What follows are 19 T cell receptor beta chains derived from one specimen sequenced in a study of T cell changes during pregnancy in multiple sclerosis. Sequencing used immunoSEQ multiplex PCR; TCRdb keeps in-frame clones, though not all of them. The sample consists of tens of thousands of clones, approximately 92% of them appearing once. Sequences were derived from peripheral blood, sampled in the third trimester of pregnancy. These receptors were collected from a female donor in good health, enrolled as a control in a pregnancy study.

The J gene is TRBJ2-7, the V gene TRBV15; D possibly corresponds to TRBD1 (6 bases). Trimming shortened V by 5 bases and J by 2 bases, and 16 bases separated the two germline ends. Per the germline V gene, CDR1 is LNHNV and CDR2 is YYDKDF (reference sequence). The CDR3 length is 15 residues. The DNA of the CDR3 is TGTGCCACCAGCGGCCAACAGGGAATAACCTACGAGCAGTACTTC. This codes for CATSGQQGITYEQYF.

V is TRBV19 and J is TRBJ2-5; no clear D. Germline V gives CDR1 LNHDA, CDR2 SQIVND (reference sequence). The V end was cut by 4 bases, the J end by 5 bases, with 11 bases between. The CDR3 spans 13 residues. The CDR3 spells CASSSQFMETQYF. CDR3 coding DNA: TGTGCCAGTAGTAGCCAGTTTATGGAGACCCAGTACTTC.

This clone has a single count. The rearrangement uses TRBV27 and TRBJ2-3; possibly TRBD1 for D (7 bases). CDR1 is MNHEY, CDR2 SMNVEV, per germline (reference sequence). V was clipped by 5 bases and J by 1 base, with 10 bases between them. The CDR3 spans 14 residues. This chain's CDR3 is CASSVRGGTDTQYF. The DNA of the CDR3 is TGTGCCAGCAGTGTCAGGGGGGGCACAGATACGCAGTATTTT.

The chain joins TRBV30 to TRBJ2-3; 7 bases are a match to TRBD2. In germline, CDR1 is GTSNPN, CDR2 SVGIG (reference sequence). The trim removed 4 bases at V and 5 bases at J, leaving 12 bases unmatched. This CDR3 region has 15 residues. CDR3 residues: CAWTTRGAGRDTQYF. CDR3 coding DNA: TGTGCCTGGACTACCCGGGGAGCGGGGAGAGATACGCAGTATTTT.

The rearrangement joins TRBV30 to TRBJ1-3; weak D call: TRBD1 (6 bases). In germline, CDR1 is GTSNPN, CDR2 SVGIG (reference sequence). CDR3 length: 14 amino acids. Deletions cut 5 bases from V and 4 bases from J, with 15 bases between. The CDR3 region is CAWAQDRLGNTIYF. The CDR3 coding sequence is TGTGCCTGGGCCCAGGACAGACTCGGAAACACCATATATTTT.

This chain connects TRBV11-1 to TRBJ2-1; 7 nucleotides match TRBD2. The CDR3 runs to 15 residues. The V and J ends lost 2 bases and 7 bases, in that order; junction bases with no gene match: 8. Germline CDR1 and CDR2: SGHAT and FQDESV (reference sequence). The DNA of the CDR3 is TGTGCCAGCAGCTTACGCAGATTAGCGGGTAATGAGCAGTTCTTC. This codes for CASSLRRLAGNEQFF.

The chain is built from TRBV4-3 and TRBJ2-7; 10 bases are shared with TRBD2. The CDR3 is made up of 15 amino acids. The V gene's germline CDR1 is LGHNA and CDR2 YSLEER. The V and J ends lost 1 base and 4 bases, in that order; junction bases with no gene match: 4. CDR3 in amino acids: CASSQGAGGPYEQYF. The DNA for the CDR3 is TGCGCCAGCAGCCAAGGAGCGGGAGGGCCTTACGAGCAGTACTTC.

The chain employs TRBV6-5 and TRBJ2-1; 8 bases are shared with TRBD1. CDR3 length: 15 residues. Germline CDR1 MNHEY, CDR2 SVGAGI. Trimming at V came to 6 bases and at J to 6 bases, leaving 10 bases not matched to a gene. CDR3: CASSPQGAGPNEQFF. CDR3 nucleotide sequence: TGTGCCAGCAGCCCCCAGGGGGCTGGCCCCAATGAGCAGTTCTTC.

The gene calls are TRBV4-3 and TRBJ2-1, with D tentatively TRBD2 (6 bases). The CDR3 totals 17 residues. The germline CDR1 and CDR2 sequences are LGHNA and YSLEER. Between the trimmed V and J ends, which lost 0 bases and 2 bases, there was a span of 14 bases. CDR3 region: CASSQDRTGSPYNEQFF. In DNA form, the CDR3 reads TGCGCCAGCAGCCAAGATCGTACCGGGAGCCCCTACAATGAGCAGTTCTTC.

V usage is TRBV7-2 and J usage is TRBJ2-3, with D tentatively TRBD1 (5 bases). Germline-derived CDR1 and CDR2 are SGHTA and FQGNSA. Deletions cut 2 bases from V and 5 bases from J, with 11 bases between. The CDR3 totals 14 residues. The CDR3, as DNA: TGTGCCAGCAGCTTACTGGGGCAGGGAGATACGCAGTATTTT. Protein sequence: CASSLLGQGDTQYF.

The chain employs TRBV7-9 and TRBJ1-2; 10 bases map to TRBD1. Germline CDR1 is SEHNR and CDR2 is FQNEAQ (reference sequence). The CDR3 is made up of 16 amino acids. J gave up 1 base and V 6 bases, and 8 bases lay outside the gene matches. Written as DNA, the CDR3 is TGTGCCAGCAGACCCGCGGACAGGGGGTTTAACTATGGCTACACCTTC. Translated, it gives CASRPADRGFNYGYTF.

The J gene is TRBJ1-5, the V gene TRBV28; TRBD1 matches at 7 bases. J was trimmed by 0 bases and V by 5 bases; bases with no gene match: 4. The CDR3 extends over 15 amino acids. From germline, CDR1 is MDHEN and CDR2 SYDVKM. The CDR3 DNA sequence: TGTGCCAGCAGTCCAACAGGGGTTAGCAATCAGCCCCAGCATTTT. Protein: CASSPTGVSNQPQHF.

CDR3 sequence reads: CATSSDVGLYEQFF. The CDR3, as DNA: TGTGCCACCAGCAGTGACGTGGGCCTCTATGAGCAGTTCTTC. This chain links TRBV15 with TRBJ2-1; no clear D gene. V lost 3 bases, J lost 8 bases, and 14 bases lay in between. Germline V gene lookup returns CDR1 LNHNV and CDR2 YYDKDF (reference sequence). The CDR3 consists of 14 residues. Using reference TRBV15 and TRBJ2-1 for the parts outside the CDR3, the full variable domain is DAMVIQNPRYQVTQFGKPVTLSCSQTLNHNVMYWYQQKSSQAPKLLFHYYDKDFNNEADTPDNFQSRRPNTSFCFLDIRSPGLGDTAMYLCATSSDVGLYEQFFGPGTRLTVL.

The chain links TRBV30 to TRBJ1-5, with D maybe TRBD1 (6 bases). The CDR3 runs to 13 residues. Trimming left V 0 bases short and J 7 bases short, with 10 bases between. In germline, CDR1 is GTSNPN, CDR2 SVGIG (reference sequence). The CDR3, as DNA: TGTGCCTGGAGTGTACAGGGTATACAGCCCCAGCATTTT. The encoded protein is CAWSVQGIQPQHF.

V gene TRBV4-1 combines with J gene TRBJ1-3; D gene ambiguous. V gave up 1 base and J gave up 3 bases, with 10 bases separating them. The V gene's germline CDR1 is MGHRA and CDR2 YSYEKL. This CDR3 comprises 15 residues. CDR3 sequence: CASSQGLPGGNTIYF. DNA for the CDR3: TGCGCCAGCAGCCAAGGGCTCCCAGGTGGAAACACCATATATTTT.

The V call is TRBV18, the J call TRBJ1-2, with 7 bases fitting TRBD1. J gave up 4 bases and V 3 bases, and 11 bases lay outside the gene matches. The CDR3 length is 16 residues. Germline V gene sequence: CDR1 KGHSH, CDR2 LQKENI. CDR3 region: CASSPARDSHLYGYTF. As DNA, the CDR3 is TGTGCCAGCTCACCGGCTCGGGACAGCCACCTCTATGGCTACACCTTC.

The chain employs TRBV18 and TRBJ2-7, with 7 bases aligning to TRBD1. V trimming: 6 bases; J trimming: 4 bases; junction bases outside the gene matches: 9. The CDR3 is 14 amino acids. CDR1 is KGHSH and CDR2 is LQKENI in the germline V gene. The CDR3 sequence: CASSPMGTVYEQYF. The CDR3 DNA sequence: TGTGCCAGCTCCCCCATGGGGACAGTTTACGAGCAGTACTTC.

The chain recombines TRBV7-3 with TRBJ2-1; D is uncertain. Trimming removed 2 bases at V and 0 bases at J, with 14 bases between. The CDR3 spans 17 residues. Germline-derived CDR1 and CDR2 are SGHTA and FQGTGA. DNA of the CDR3: TGTGCCAGCAGCTTAGCTGGCGCGGATAGCTCCTACAATGAGCAGTTCTTC. Translated, it gives CASSLAGADSSYNEQFF.

J is TRBJ2-1 and V is TRBV2; D is unresolved. The V and J ends lost 6 bases and 5 bases respectively, with 8 bases between them. The CDR3 has 12 residues. The germline V gene encodes CDR1 SNHLY and CDR2 FYNNEI. The CDR3 here is CASRSLNNEQFF. In DNA, the CDR3 is TGTGCCAGCAGGTCACTCAACAATGAGCAGTTCTTC.